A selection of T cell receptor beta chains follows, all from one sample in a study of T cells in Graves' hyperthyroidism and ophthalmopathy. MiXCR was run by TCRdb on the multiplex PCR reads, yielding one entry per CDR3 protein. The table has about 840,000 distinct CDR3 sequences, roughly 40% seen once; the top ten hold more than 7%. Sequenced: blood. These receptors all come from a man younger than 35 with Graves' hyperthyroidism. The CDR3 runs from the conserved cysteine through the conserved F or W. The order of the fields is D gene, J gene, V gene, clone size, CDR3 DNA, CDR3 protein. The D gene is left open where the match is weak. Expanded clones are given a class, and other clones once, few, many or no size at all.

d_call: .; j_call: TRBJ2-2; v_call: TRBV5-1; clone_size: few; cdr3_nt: TGCGCCAGCTCTTTACAGACGAACACCGGGGAGCTGTTTTTT; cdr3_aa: CASSLQTNTGELFF
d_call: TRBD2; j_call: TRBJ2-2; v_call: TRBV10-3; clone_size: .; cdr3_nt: TGTGCCATCAGCCGGGAGGACAGGGAGCTGTTTTTT; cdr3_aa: CAISREDRELFF
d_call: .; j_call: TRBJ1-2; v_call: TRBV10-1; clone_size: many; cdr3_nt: TGCGCCAGCAGTGTGGGGCCGAGCTATGGCTACACCTTC; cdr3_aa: CASSVGPSYGYTF
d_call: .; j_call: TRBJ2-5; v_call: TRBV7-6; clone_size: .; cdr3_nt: TGTGCCAGCAGCTTAGGCAGTGGGCAGCCCCAGTACTTC; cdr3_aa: CASSLGSGQPQYF
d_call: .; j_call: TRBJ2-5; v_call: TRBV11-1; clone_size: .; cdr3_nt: TGTGCCAGGATGGGGGAAGAGACCCAGTACTTC; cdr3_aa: CARMGEETQYF
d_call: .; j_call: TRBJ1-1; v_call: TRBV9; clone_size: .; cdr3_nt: TGTGCCAGCAGCTCCTCCGTAGGGCTATTCACTGAAGCTTTCTTT; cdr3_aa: CASSSSVGLFTEAFF
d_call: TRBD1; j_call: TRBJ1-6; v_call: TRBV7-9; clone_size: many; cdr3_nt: TGTGCCAGCAGCTTAGTCCCAGGGGGAACAGGATCACCCCTCCACTTT; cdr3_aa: CASSLVPGGTGSPLHF
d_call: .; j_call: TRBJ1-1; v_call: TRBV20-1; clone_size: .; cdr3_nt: TGCAGTGCTAGAGTGGGATGGACTGAAGCTTTCTTT; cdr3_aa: CSARVGWTEAFF
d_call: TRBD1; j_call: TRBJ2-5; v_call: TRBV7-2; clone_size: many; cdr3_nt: TGTGCCAGCAGCTCCCGGATGACAGGGCAGGGGGAGACCCAGTACTTC; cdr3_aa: CASSSRMTGQGETQYF
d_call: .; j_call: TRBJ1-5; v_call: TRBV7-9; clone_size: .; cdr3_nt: TGTGCCAGCAGCGCCGGGGGGCTGGTTCAGCCCCAGCATTTT; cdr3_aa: CASSAGGLVQPQHF
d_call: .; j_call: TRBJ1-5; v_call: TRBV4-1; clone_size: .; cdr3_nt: TGCGCCAGCAGCCAGGCGGGACCGAATCAGCCCCAGCATTTT; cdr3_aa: CASSQAGPNQPQHF
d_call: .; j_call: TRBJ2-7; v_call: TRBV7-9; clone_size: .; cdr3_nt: TGTGCCAGCAGCTTAGATCAGGGCTACGGGCAGTACTTC; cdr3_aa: CASSLDQGYGQYF
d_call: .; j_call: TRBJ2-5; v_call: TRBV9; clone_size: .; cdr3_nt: TGTGCCAGCAGTTCCAGCTATGGCTACCAAGAGACCCAGTACTTC; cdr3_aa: CASSSSYGYQETQYF
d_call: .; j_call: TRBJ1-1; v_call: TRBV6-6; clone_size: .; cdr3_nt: TGTGCCAGCAGTTACGCGGAGGCGGGGACTGAAGCTTTCTTT; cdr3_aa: CASSYAEAGTEAFF
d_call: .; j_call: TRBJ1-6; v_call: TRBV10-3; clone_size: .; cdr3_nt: TGTGCCATCAGCGGGACGGCAACTGAGTCACCCCTCCACTTT; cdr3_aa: CAISGTATESPLHF
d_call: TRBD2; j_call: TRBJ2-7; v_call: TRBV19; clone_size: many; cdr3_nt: TGTGCCAGTAGTATGGGGGTAGCGGGAGACGAGCAGTACTTC; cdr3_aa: CASSMGVAGDEQYF
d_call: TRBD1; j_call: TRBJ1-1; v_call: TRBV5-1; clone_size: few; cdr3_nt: TGCGCCAGCAGCTTCTCCGCCGGGACAGGGAACACTGAAGCTTTCTTT; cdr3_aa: CASSFSAGTGNTEAFF
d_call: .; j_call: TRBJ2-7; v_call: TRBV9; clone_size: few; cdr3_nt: TGTGCCAGCAGCGTAGAAGACGAGAGCTCCTACGAGCAGTACTTC; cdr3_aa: CASSVEDESSYEQYF
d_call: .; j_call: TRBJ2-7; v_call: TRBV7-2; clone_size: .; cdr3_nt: TGTGCCAGCAGCGTCGCAGGGTACATTGACGAGCAGTACTTC; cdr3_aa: CASSVAGYIDEQYF
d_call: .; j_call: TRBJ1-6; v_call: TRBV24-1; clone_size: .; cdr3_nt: TGTGCCAGCAGTGATCCACAGCGGGCCGATTCACCCCTCCACTTT; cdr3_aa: CASSDPQRADSPLHF
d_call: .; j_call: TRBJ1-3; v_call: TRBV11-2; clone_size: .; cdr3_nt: TGTGCCAGCAGCTCCCGGGACACTGGAAACACCATATATTTT; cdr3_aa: CASSSRDTGNTIYF
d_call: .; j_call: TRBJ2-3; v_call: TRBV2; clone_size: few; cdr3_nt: TGTGCCAGCAGCTCCTCCCGGGATACGCAGTATTTT; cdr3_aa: CASSSSRDTQYF
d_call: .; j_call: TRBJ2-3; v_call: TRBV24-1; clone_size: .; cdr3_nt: TGTGCCACCAGTGACCCACCCAGGGATACGCAGTATTTT; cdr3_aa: CATSDPPRDTQYF
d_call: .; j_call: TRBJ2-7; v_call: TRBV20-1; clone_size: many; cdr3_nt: TGCAGTGCTAGGGACACCTACGAGCAGTACTTC; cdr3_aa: CSARDTYEQYF
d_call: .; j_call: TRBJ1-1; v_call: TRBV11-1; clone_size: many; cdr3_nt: TGTGCCAGCAGCTTAGCAGGCAGGGGAGCTTTCTTT; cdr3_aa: CASSLAGRGAFF
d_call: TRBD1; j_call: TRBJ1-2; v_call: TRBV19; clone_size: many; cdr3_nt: TGTGCCAGTACGTTTTGGGACAGGACTAACTATGGCTACACCTTC; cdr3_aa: CASTFWDRTNYGYTF
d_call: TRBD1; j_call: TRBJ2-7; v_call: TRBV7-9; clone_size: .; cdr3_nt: TGTGCCAGCAGTTCTGGACAGGGGGCCTTCTACGAGCAGTACTTC; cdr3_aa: CASSSGQGAFYEQYF
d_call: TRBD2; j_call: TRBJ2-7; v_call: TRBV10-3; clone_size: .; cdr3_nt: TGTGCCAGCAGTCAAGGGCCGGCTAGCGGCTCCTACGAGCAGTACTTC; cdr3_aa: CASSQGPASGSYEQYF
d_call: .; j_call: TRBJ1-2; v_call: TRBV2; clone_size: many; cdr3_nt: TGTGCCAGCAGTCCGACTGTACCCTATGGCTACACCTTC; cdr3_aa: CASSPTVPYGYTF
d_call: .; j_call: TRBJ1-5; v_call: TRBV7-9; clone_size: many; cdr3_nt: TGTGCCAGCAGCTTAGGGGACACGTGGGAGCAGCCCCAGCATTTT; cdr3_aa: CASSLGDTWEQPQHF
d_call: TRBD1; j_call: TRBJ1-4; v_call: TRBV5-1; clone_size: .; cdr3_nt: TGCGCCAGCAGCTTGATGTCAGGGGGTAATGAAAAACTGTTTTTT; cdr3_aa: CASSLMSGGNEKLFF
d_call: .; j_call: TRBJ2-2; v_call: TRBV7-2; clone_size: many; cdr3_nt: TGTGCCAGCAGCATCGCGGGATTTCGGGAGCTGTTTTTT; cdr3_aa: CASSIAGFRELFF
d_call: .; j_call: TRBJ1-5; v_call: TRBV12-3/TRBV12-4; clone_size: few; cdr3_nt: TGTGCCAGCAGTTTAGCGTTGGGCAGGGCCCAACAGCCCCAGCATTTT; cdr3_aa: CASSLALGRAQQPQHF
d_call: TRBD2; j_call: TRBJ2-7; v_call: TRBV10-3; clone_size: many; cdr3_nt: TGTGCCATCAGTGAGAAGCGGGGCTACGAGCAGTACTTC; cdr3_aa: CAISEKRGYEQYF
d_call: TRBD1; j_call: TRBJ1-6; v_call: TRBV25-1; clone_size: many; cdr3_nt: TGTGCCAGCAGTGATTGGGGACAGGGTGGGCCCCTCCACTTT; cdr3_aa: CASSDWGQGGPLHF
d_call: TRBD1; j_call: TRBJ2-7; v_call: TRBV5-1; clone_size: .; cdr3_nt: TGCGCCAGCAGCCTGGATCAGGGGGCCTTATCCTACGAGCAGTACTTC; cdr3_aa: CASSLDQGALSYEQYF